This is a list of T cell receptor beta chains from one sample in a study of cytomegalovirus exposure and HLA in healthy donors. Here immunoSEQ multiplex PCR was the method, and the copy in TCRdb shows in-frame clones only, minus some. This sample has 130,000 to 150,000 clones, with roughly 87% found just once. The sample taken for sequencing was PBMCs. Receptor source: a man in his thirties or forties in good health and CMV-seropositive. The CDR3 runs from the conserved cysteine through the conserved F or W. A D gene is named only where the DNA matches it firmly. Size is omitted from some rows. Given values are once, few, many or a class for expanded clones.

V: TRBV28; size: .; J: TRBJ2-7; D: TRBD2; DNA: TGTGCCAGCAGTCGCGGGGGCGAGCAGTACTTC; CDR3: CASSRGGEQYF
V: TRBV7-9; size: once; J: TRBJ1-2; D: .; DNA: TGTTCCAGCAGCTTAGCGAATGGGGAGGCCTATGGCTACACCTTC; CDR3: CSSSLANGEAYGYTF
V: TRBV4-1; size: once; J: TRBJ1-5; D: TRBD1; DNA: TGCGCCAGCAGCCAAGATTACAGGGGGCGTCATCAGCCCCAGCATTTT; CDR3: CASSQDYRGRHQPQHF
V: TRBV7-9; size: .; J: TRBJ2-5; D: TRBD2; DNA: TGTGCCAGCAGCCCAAGGGGACTAGCGGGGGCAGAGACCCAGTACTTC; CDR3: CASSPRGLAGAETQYF
V: TRBV27; size: .; J: TRBJ1-6; D: .; DNA: TGTGCCAGCAGTTTCGGGAGCTCCTATAATTCACCCCTCCACTTT; CDR3: CASSFGSSYNSPLHF
V: TRBV5-1; size: once; J: TRBJ1-5; D: TRBD1; DNA: TGCGCCAGCAGCCTTATTCAGGGGGGTCAGCCCCAGCATTTT; CDR3: CASSLIQGGQPQHF
V: TRBV25-1; size: .; J: TRBJ2-1; D: .; DNA: TGTGCCAGCAGTGGGGACACCTCTTTCTACAATGAGCAGTTCTTC; CDR3: CASSGDTSFYNEQFF
V: TRBV9; size: few; J: TRBJ1-2; D: TRBD1; DNA: TGTGCCAGCAGCGCCCTCGGGACAGCTCACTATGGCTACACCTTC; CDR3: CASSALGTAHYGYTF
V: TRBV5-4; size: .; J: TRBJ1-3; D: .; DNA: TGTGCCAGCAGCCCGACAGTTACTGGAAACACCATATATTTT; CDR3: CASSPTVTGNTIYF
V: TRBV7-6; size: .; J: TRBJ2-7; D: TRBD2; DNA: TGTGCCAGCAGCTTAGGCGGGGGGGCTTTATACGAGCAGTACTTC; CDR3: CASSLGGGALYEQYF
V: TRBV7-2; size: .; J: TRBJ2-5; D: TRBD2; DNA: TGTGCCAGCAGCTCCGGGACTAGCAGGGGAGAGACCCAGTACTTC; CDR3: CASSSGTSRGETQYF
V: TRBV29-1; size: .; J: TRBJ1-4; D: .; DNA: TGCAGCGTTGAAGTAGACCCGGGTGAAAAACTGTTTTTT; CDR3: CSVEVDPGEKLFF
V: TRBV30; size: .; J: TRBJ2-3; D: TRBD2; DNA: TGTGCCTGGAGTGTAGGCCTAGCGGGAGGAGGGTCAACGCAGTATTTT; CDR3: CAWSVGLAGGGSTQYF
V: TRBV19; size: .; J: TRBJ1-1; D: TRBD1; DNA: TGTGCCAGTCACAGGGGGAACACTGAAGCTTTCTTT; CDR3: CASHRGNTEAFF
V: TRBV12-5; size: few; J: TRBJ1-5; D: .; DNA: TGTGCTAGCGCGACAGCCAGCAATCAGCCCCAGCATTTT; CDR3: CASATASNQPQHF
V: TRBV9; size: few; J: TRBJ2-1; D: TRBD2; DNA: TGTGCCAGCAGCGCTAGCGGGGGGGCCTACAATGAGCAGTTCTTC; CDR3: CASSASGGAYNEQFF
V: TRBV5-8; size: .; J: TRBJ1-1; D: .; DNA: TGTGCCAGCAGCTTGGGACGGAGAAACACTGAAGCTTTCTTT; CDR3: CASSLGRRNTEAFF
V: TRBV6-5; size: .; J: TRBJ1-1; D: .; DNA: TGTGCCAGCAGATCCTCGACAGAGTACAACACTGAAGCTTTCTTT; CDR3: CASRSSTEYNTEAFF
V: TRBV27; size: .; J: TRBJ2-7; D: TRBD1; DNA: TGTGCCAGCAGTTTAAAGGGGACAGGGTCCCTCCTTTACTACGAGCAGTACTTC; CDR3: CASSLKGTGSLLYYEQYF
V: TRBV27; size: few; J: TRBJ2-5; D: .; DNA: TGTGCCAGCAGTGCCCTGGCCCAAGAGACCCAGTACTTC; CDR3: CASSALAQETQYF
V: TRBV6-5; size: .; J: TRBJ2-3; D: .; DNA: TGTGCCAGCAGTTACACTCCGTCCGGCACAGATACGCAGTATTTT; CDR3: CASSYTPSGTDTQYF
V: TRBV29-1; size: .; J: TRBJ2-2; D: .; DNA: TGCAGCGTCAGCTGGGAGTACGGGGAGCTGTTTTTT; CDR3: CSVSWEYGELFF
V: TRBV4-3; size: .; J: TRBJ2-1; D: .; DNA: TGCGCCAGCAGCCAAGGACTAGGTGAGCAGTTCTTC; CDR3: CASSQGLGEQFF
V: TRBV28; size: .; J: TRBJ1-5; D: TRBD1; DNA: TGTGCCAGCAGTTTAGTCTCAACAGGGGGCCAACAGCCCCAGCATTTT; CDR3: CASSLVSTGGQQPQHF
V: TRBV30; size: .; J: TRBJ1-1; D: .; DNA: TGTGCCTGCCTTAAGGCAGGGCGTTATGAAGCTTTCTTT; CDR3: CACLKAGRYEAFF
V: TRBV11-2; size: .; J: TRBJ2-1; D: TRBD1; DNA: TGTGCCAGCAGCCCAGGGGGGACAGGGGAGCGGTTCTTC; CDR3: CASSPGGTGERFF
V: TRBV5-6; size: .; J: TRBJ1-1; D: TRBD1; DNA: TGTGCCAGCAGATTGACAGGGGGAGGTACTGAAGCTTTCTTT; CDR3: CASRLTGGGTEAFF
V: TRBV27; size: .; J: TRBJ1-1; D: .; DNA: TGTGCCAGCAGTTTACAGGGCACTGAAGCTTTCTTT; CDR3: CASSLQGTEAFF
V: TRBV4-1; size: .; J: TRBJ2-7; D: .; DNA: TGCGCCAGCAGCCAAGAAGGGAACCCACTAGGATACGAGCAGTACTTC; CDR3: CASSQEGNPLGYEQYF
V: TRBV7-9; size: .; J: TRBJ2-1; D: .; DNA: TGTGCCAGCAGCCCCCGACTAGGCGAGAGCTCCTACAATGAGCAGTTCTTC; CDR3: CASSPRLGESSYNEQFF
V: TRBV11-2; size: .; J: TRBJ1-4; D: .; DNA: TGTGCCAGCAGCTGGACTGGGAGTAATGAAAAACTGTTTTTT; CDR3: CASSWTGSNEKLFF
V: TRBV28; size: .; J: TRBJ2-7; D: TRBD1; DNA: TGTGCCAGCAGTTTGGGGGGACAGGGCCCCCTCGAGCAGTACTTC; CDR3: CASSLGGQGPLEQYF
V: TRBV29-1; size: .; J: TRBJ1-1; D: TRBD1; DNA: TGCAGCGCCCTCCCCTCAGGGGGTGAAGCTTTCTTT; CDR3: CSALPSGGEAFF
V: TRBV9; size: .; J: TRBJ2-5; D: TRBD2; DNA: TGTGCCAGCAGAGCGGGACTAGGGGGAGAGACCCAGTACTTC; CDR3: CASRAGLGGETQYF
V: TRBV6-5; size: .; J: TRBJ1-4; D: .; DNA: TGTGCCAGCAGCCCCACAATGGCGGTGGGTGAAAAACTGTTTTTT; CDR3: CASSPTMAVGEKLFF
V: TRBV28; size: few; J: TRBJ2-7; D: TRBD1; DNA: TGTGCCAGCAGTACGGGACAGGGGGCCTACGAGCAGTACTTC; CDR3: CASSTGQGAYEQYF
V: TRBV18; size: few; J: TRBJ2-1; D: .; DNA: TGTGCCAGCTCCCCGGGGGACAGCTCCTACAATGAGCAGTTCTTC; CDR3: CASSPGDSSYNEQFF
V: TRBV5-4; size: once; J: TRBJ2-5; D: .; DNA: TGTGCCAGCAGCGGTATTGGAGCGAAAGAGACCCAGTACTTC; CDR3: CASSGIGAKETQYF
V: TRBV5-1; size: few; J: TRBJ2-7; D: TRBD2; DNA: TGCGCCAGCAGCTTGGACCCGTCCTTAGCGGGAGGGCCCCCCTACGAGCAGTACTTC; CDR3: CASSLDPSLAGGPPYEQYF
V: TRBV28; size: .; J: TRBJ2-5; D: TRBD1; DNA: TGTGCCAGCAGTTTATTCGATCGTTGGGACAGCCTGGAGACCCAGTACTTC; CDR3: CASSLFDRWDSLETQYF
V: TRBV19; size: once; J: TRBJ1-1; D: TRBD1; DNA: TGTGCCAGTAGTATAATAGGGGACAGTATGAACACTGAAGCTTTCTTT; CDR3: CASSIIGDSMNTEAFF
V: TRBV7-9; size: .; J: TRBJ1-1; D: .; DNA: TGTGCCAGCAGCTCGGGTTACACTGAAGCTTTCTTT; CDR3: CASSSGYTEAFF
V: TRBV28; size: .; J: TRBJ1-2; D: TRBD1; DNA: TGTGCCAGCAGTTTACAGGGGGCGCCGGGAGGCTACACCTTC; CDR3: CASSLQGAPGGYTF
V: TRBV14; size: .; J: TRBJ1-3; D: TRBD1; DNA: TGTGCCAGCAGCCAAGGACCCCCGACAGGGTATGGAAACACCATATATTTT; CDR3: CASSQGPPTGYGNTIYF
V: TRBV5-1; size: once; J: TRBJ2-6; D: .; DNA: TGCGCCAGCAGCTTACAGGCCACTGGGGCCAACGTCCTGACTTTC; CDR3: CASSLQATGANVLTF
V: TRBV29-1; size: .; J: TRBJ2-1; D: TRBD2; DNA: TGCAGCGCCTCACGGGGCCTAGCGGGGACCTACAATGAGCAGTTCTTC; CDR3: CSASRGLAGTYNEQFF
V: TRBV5-6; size: .; J: TRBJ2-1; D: .; DNA: TGTGCCAGCAGCCGCGGTGGGTTCAATGAGCAGTTCTTC; CDR3: CASSRGGFNEQFF
V: TRBV7-2; size: .; J: TRBJ2-7; D: .; DNA: TGTGCCAGCAGCCCCCCGGGACTGATATACGAGCAGTACTTC; CDR3: CASSPPGLIYEQYF
V: TRBV5-1; size: .; J: TRBJ2-3; D: .; DNA: TGCGCCAGCAGCTCCCCTCCCACAGATACGCAGTATTTT; CDR3: CASSSPPTDTQYF
V: TRBV19; size: .; J: TRBJ1-5; D: TRBD1; DNA: TGTGCCACTAGACAGGGAATAAACGCTAATCAGCCCCAGCATTTT; CDR3: CATRQGINANQPQHF
V: TRBV7-8; size: .; J: TRBJ2-3; D: TRBD2; DNA: TGTGCCAGCAGCTTAGAGCGGGGTGACGCAGATACGCAGTATTTT; CDR3: CASSLERGDADTQYF
V: TRBV28; size: .; J: TRBJ1-3; D: TRBD1; DNA: TGTGCCAGCAGTCGGCGACAGGGACTGGCTGGAAACACCATATATTTT; CDR3: CASSRRQGLAGNTIYF
V: TRBV7-8; size: .; J: TRBJ1-6; D: .; DNA: TGTGCCAGCAGCTTAGGTAGTAGGAGAAATTCACCCCTCCACTTT; CDR3: CASSLGSRRNSPLHF
V: TRBV2; size: .; J: TRBJ2-1; D: .; DNA: TGTGCCAGCAGGACTAGGGGTAATGAGCAGTTCTTC; CDR3: CASRTRGNEQFF
V: TRBV13; size: .; J: TRBJ2-7; D: .; DNA: TGTGCCAGCAGCTTAGGCCTGGGCAACGAGCAGTACTTC; CDR3: CASSLGLGNEQYF
V: TRBV28; size: .; J: TRBJ2-7; D: TRBD1; DNA: TGTGCCAGCAGTCCTGTGAGGACAGGGTTGTACGAGCAGTACTTC; CDR3: CASSPVRTGLYEQYF
V: TRBV5-1; size: .; J: TRBJ2-2; D: .; DNA: TGCGCCAGCAGATCGCTTGGGGAGTTCAAGAACACCGGGGAGCTGTTTTTT; CDR3: CASRSLGEFKNTGELFF
V: TRBV6-5; size: .; J: TRBJ2-7; D: .; DNA: TGTGCCAGCAGTTACTCGATGGGGCTGGACGAGCAGTACTTC; CDR3: CASSYSMGLDEQYF